The 29 T cell receptor beta chains listed next were all sequenced from one sample in a study of blood T cells in healthy people across ages. It was with a sample-barcoded 5' primer and a J-beta primer mix that a second PCR of roughly 7 to 12 cycles was run. TCRdb fed the 5' RACE reads into MiXCR, producing one record per CDR3 protein. The profile shows 1.8 million or so distinct CDR3 sequences, 39% of them singletons. The sequencing input was blood. These receptor sequences come from a human donor in good health.

The chain is built from TRBV20-1 and TRBJ1-2; unclear D gene. V was pared by 0 bases and J by 4 bases, with 9 bases between. CDR3 size: 13 residues. The germline V gene encodes CDR1 DFQATT and CDR2 SNEGSKA (reference sequence). CDR3 region: CSARDTPGYGYTF. In nucleotides, the CDR3 is TGCAGTGCTAGAGATACACCCGGCTATGGCTACACCTTC.

The sample holds one count of this clonotype. This chain's CDR3 is CASSLAGGPFDEQFF. In DNA form, the CDR3 reads TGTGCCAGCAGCTTGGCGGGGGGGCCTTTCGATGAGCAGTTCTTC. The chain has TRBV11-2 and TRBJ2-1; 9 nucleotides align to TRBD2. In germline, CDR1 is SGHAT, CDR2 FQNNGV. The CDR3 spans 15 residues. V trimming: 3 bases; J trimming: 8 bases; junction bases outside the gene matches: 8.

This clonotype was seen just once. The rearrangement joins TRBV9 to TRBJ1-4; tentatively, D is TRBD1 (5 bases). The CDR3 length is 17 residues. Trimming pared 3 bases from V and 6 bases from J, leaving 21 bases between. Germline-derived CDR1 and CDR2 are SGDLS and YYNGEE. This chain's CDR3 is CASSATAAGSVDEKLFF. The CDR3 nucleotides are TGTGCCAGCAGCGCGACCGCCGCAGGGTCCGTAGATGAAAAACTGTTTTTT.

This rearrangement joins TRBV29-1 to TRBJ2-1; TRBD1 might be the D (6 bases). The CDR3 is 12 residues long. The V end was cut by 7 bases, the J end by 5 bases, with 12 bases between. CDR1 and CDR2 (germline): SQVTM, ANQGSEA. CDR3 sequence reads: CSAFKGDNEQFF. The CDR3, as DNA: TGCAGCGCGTTTAAGGGGGACAATGAGCAGTTCTTC.

V is TRBV12-5 and J is TRBJ2-5; TRBD1 is a possible D gene (6 bases). Germline CDR1 LGHNT, CDR2 FRNRAP. The CDR3 is 14 residues long. The V gene lost 8 bases and the J gene lost 5 bases, with 18 bases spanning the gap. For the CDR3, the DNA is TGTGCTAGTAAGAACAGGGCCGACGGGGAGACCCAGTACTTC. Amino acids: CASKNRADGETQYF.

This clonotype appeared a few times. V and J are TRBV20-1 and TRBJ1-2, with D possibly being TRBD1 (5 bases). This CDR3 has 13 amino acids. The germline V and J ends were trimmed by 6 bases and 4 bases, with 15 bases remaining between them. Germline CDR1 and CDR2: DFQATT and SNEGSKA (reference sequence). This CDR3 is CSAKVRVTYGYTF. The CDR3 coding sequence is TGCAGTGCCAAAGTCAGGGTTACCTATGGCTACACCTTC.

The chain has TRBV20-1 and TRBJ2-7; D not certain. This CDR3 comprises 13 residues. Germline-derived CDR1 and CDR2 are DFQATT and SNEGSKA (reference sequence). V was cut by 6 bases and J by 6 bases, with 18 bases left in between. CDR3 sequence (DNA): TGCAGTGCCACGGGCAGATTAGATGGCGAGCAGTACTTC. Translation: CSATGRLDGEQYF.

This clonotype has a handful of counts. V and J are TRBV4-1 and TRBJ2-7; 7 bases are shared with TRBD1. Unmatched junction bases numbered 11, after V lost 0 bases and J lost 3 bases. This CDR3 has 17 residues. Germline V gene sequence: CDR1 MGHRA, CDR2 YSYEKL. For the CDR3, the DNA is TGCGCCAGCAGCCAAGAGTTTCCCAGGGGGATCATCTACGAGCAGTACTTC. This encodes CASSQEFPRGIIYEQYF.

V and J are TRBV29-1 and TRBJ2-5; no clear D gene. The V gene lost 0 bases and the J gene lost 4 bases, with 9 bases spanning the gap. The CDR3 spans 13 residues. Germline values: CDR1 SQVTM, CDR2 ANQGSEA. The CDR3: CSVEEGQAETQYF. The CDR3 coding sequence is TGCAGCGTTGAAGAGGGCCAGGCAGAGACCCAGTACTTC.

This clonotype was seen a few times. The V and J genes are TRBV6-9 and TRBJ2-7; D gene unclear. The J call may be in error: the DNA end matches TRBJ2-5 better. The germline V gene has CDR1 MNHGY and CDR2 SVAAGI. This CDR3 contains 14 residues. The CDR3 reads CASSYWARTETQYF. The CDR3 nucleotides are TGTGCCAGCAGTTATTGGGCTAGGACGGAGACCCAGTACTTC.

The V and J genes are TRBV18 and TRBJ1-1; D remains ambiguous. Trimming removed 8 bases from V and 3 bases from J, with 10 bases in between. The CDR3 extends over 12 amino acids. In germline, CDR1 is KGHSH, CDR2 LQKENI. The CDR3 region is CASEDGYTEAFF. The CDR3 DNA reads as TGTGCCAGCGAGGACGGATACACTGAAGCTTTCTTT. The full variable domain, its missing parts supplied by reference TRBV18 and TRBJ1-1, is NAGVMQNPRHLVRRRGQEARLRCSPMKGHSHVYWYRQLPEEGLKFMVYLQKENIIDESGMPKERFSAEFPKEGPSILRIQQVVRGDSAAYFCASEDGYTEAFFGQGTRLTVV.

In its sample, this clonotype was seen a few times. The gene calls are TRBV4-3 and TRBJ2-1; unclear D gene. V was cut by 4 bases and J by 0 bases, with 10 bases left in between. The CDR3 consists of 15 residues. CDR1 LGHNA and CDR2 YSLEER come from the germline V gene. CDR3 sequence reads: CASSPLKSSYNEQFF. CDR3 nucleotides: TGCGCCAGCAGCCCCCTTAAGAGCTCCTACAATGAGCAGTTCTTC.

The genes are TRBV5-1 and TRBJ2-1; possible D gene TRBD1, 5 bases. Germline CDR1 reads SGHRS; CDR2 reads YFSETQ. This CDR3 comprises 16 residues. V lost 5 bases and J 2 bases, leaving 17 bases between the germline ends. In DNA form, the CDR3 reads TGCGCCAGCAGTCAGGCAGGGCAGTCCCCCTACAATGAGCAGTTCTTC. The encoded protein is CASSQAGQSPYNEQFF.

J is TRBJ2-7 and V is TRBV7-6; D is unresolved. CDR1 and CDR2 from the germline V gene are SGHVS and FNYEAQ. Trimming removed 4 bases from V and 2 bases from J, with 12 bases in between. CDR3 size: 14 residues. CDR3 nucleotides: TGTGCCAGCAGCTGGCTCGGGCAGACCTACGAGCAGTACTTC. This codes for CASSWLGQTYEQYF.

The V and J genes are TRBV2 and TRBJ1-4; D remains unclear. Trimming took 8 bases from V and 0 from J, leaving 7 bases between them. Per the germline V gene, CDR1 is SNHLY and CDR2 is FYNNEI. CDR3 length equals 13 residues. The CDR3 reads CASSGATNEKLFF. CDR3 coding DNA: TGTGCCAGCTCGGGTGCAACTAATGAAAAACTGTTTTTT. The complete variable domain, with remaining parts taken from reference TRBV2 and TRBJ1-4, reads EPEVTQTPSHQVTQMGQEVILRCVPISNHLYFYWYRQILGQKVEFLVSFYNNEISEKSEIFDDQFSVERPDGSNFTLKIRSTKLEDSAMYFCASSGATNEKLFFGSGTQLSVL.

The sample holds many counts of this clonotype. A junction end diverges from the germline sequence, so it may reflect a read error. The chain is built from TRBV4-1 and TRBJ2-3; D gene ambiguous. The CDR3 is 12 residues long. CDR1 MGHRA and CDR2 YSYEKL come from the germline V gene. The CDR3 region has the DNA TGTGCCAGCAGTCAGGAGAGTGATACGCAGTATTTT. Its translation is CASSQESDTQYF.

The chain couples TRBV5-1 to TRBJ2-5, with D perhaps assigned TRBD1 or TRBD2 (5 bases each). CDR1 and CDR2 from the germline V gene are SGHRS and YFSETQ. The ends were cut back, 0 bases at V and 5 bases at J, with 26 bases in the middle. This CDR3 has 19 amino acids. CDR3 sequence: CASSLDLFFGTVPGETQYF. The CDR3 DNA is TGCGCCAGCAGCTTGGATCTCTTTTTCGGGACGGTACCGGGGGAGACCCAGTACTTC.

The chain uses TRBV29-1 and TRBJ1-2, with D uncertain. The CDR3 loop spans 13 amino acids. Looked up from germline, CDR1 is SQVTM and CDR2 is ANQGSEA. Trimming left V 2 bases short and J 5 bases short, with 12 bases between. CDR3 bases: TGCAGCGTTGAAATTGGTTTGTGGTATGGCTACACCTTC. Its protein product is CSVEIGLWYGYTF.

The table lists this clonotype with a few counts. The chain carries TRBV29-1 and TRBJ2-7; TRBD2 agrees at 9 bases. This CDR3 is 12 amino acids long. Unmatched junction bases numbered 7, after V lost 6 bases and J lost 7 bases. The germline CDR1 and CDR2 sequences are SQVTM and ANQGSEA. The CDR3 loop reads CSVKRGVEEQYF. The CDR3 DNA follows: TGCAGCGTGAAGCGGGGGGTAGAGGAGCAGTACTTC.

The chain is built from TRBV29-1 and TRBJ2-2, with 7 bases that match TRBD1. This CDR3 region has 13 residues. Germline V CDR1 and CDR2: SQVTM, ANQGSEA. V was clipped by 7 bases and J by 5 bases; unmatched bases: 7. Here the CDR3 reads CSAGDSATGELFF. CDR3 DNA sequence: TGCAGCGCAGGGGACAGCGCTACCGGGGAGCTGTTTTTT.

The rearrangement links TRBV5-1 to TRBJ1-1; perhaps TRBD1 as D (5 bases). Germline CDR1 reads SGHRS; CDR2 reads YFSETQ. V was cut by 7 bases and J by 1 base, with 11 bases left in between. This CDR3 spans 13 amino acids. The CDR3 nucleotides read TGCGCCAGCCAACTGACAGAGAACACTGAAGCTTTCTTT. As protein: CASQLTENTEAFF.

This clonotype was seen a handful of times. The CDR3 nucleotides read TGCAGTGCTAGGCTTACAGGGAAGGGCGATCAGCCCCAGCATTTT. Amino acids: CSARLTGKGDQPQHF. The chain recombines TRBV20-1 with TRBJ1-5; D is possibly TRBD1 (6 bases). The V gene lost 3 bases and the J gene lost 5 bases, with 17 bases spanning the gap. The germline CDR1 and CDR2 sequences are DFQATT and SNEGSKA (reference sequence). CDR3 size: 15 residues.

This clonotype appeared a few times. The chain is built from TRBV7-9 and TRBJ2-3; 10 nucleotides align to TRBD1. Germline V gene sequence: CDR1 SEHNR, CDR2 FQNEAQ (reference sequence). Germline trimming cut 5 bases from V and 4 bases from J; bases unmatched to any gene: 6. This CDR3 comprises 15 residues. This chain's CDR3 is CASSPGTGVADTQYF. The CDR3 nucleotides are TGTGCCAGCAGCCCCGGGACAGGGGTTGCAGATACGCAGTATTTT. The full variable domain, in which reference TRBV7-9 and TRBJ2-3 provide the parts outside the CDR3, is DTGVSQNPRHKITKRGQNVTFRCDPISEHNRLYWYRQTLGQGPEFLTYFQNEAQLEKSRLLSDRFSAERPKGSFSTLEIQRTEQGDSAMYLCASSPGTGVADTQYFGPGTRLTVL.

There are a few counts of this clonotype. The rearrangement links TRBV4-2 to TRBJ2-5; 12 bases fit TRBD2. The CDR3 totals 17 residues. Germline V gives CDR1 LGHNA, CDR2 YNFKEQ. Unmatched junction bases numbered 9, after V lost 4 bases and J lost 3 bases. This chain's CDR3 is CASSLLAGGPGEETQYF. CDR3 nucleotide sequence: TGTGCCAGCAGCCTTCTAGCGGGGGGGCCGGGAGAAGAGACCCAGTACTTC.

This clonotype was recorded once. The rearrangement joins TRBV7-9 to TRBJ2-7; the D gene is possibly TRBD1 (6 bases). In germline, CDR1 is SEHNR, CDR2 FQNEAQ (reference sequence). Trimming removed 1 base from V and 5 bases from J, with 12 bases in between. The CDR3 extends over 14 amino acids. In nucleotides, the CDR3 is TGTGCCAGCAGCTTAGGACAGGCCACCCACGAGCAGTACTTC. It encodes CASSLGQATHEQYF.

This clonotype showed up just a few times. The gene calls are TRBV20-1 and TRBJ2-3; 9 nucleotides match TRBD2. The ends lost 6 bases at V and 0 bases at J; junction bases unmatched: 16. CDR3 length: 18 residues. Germline lookup yields CDR1 DFQATT and CDR2 SNEGSKA (reference sequence). As DNA, the CDR3 is TGCAGTGCCTGGCTGGTGAGCGGGGGGACCCTGAGCACAGATACGCAGTATTTT. It translates to CSAWLVSGGTLSTDTQYF.

This sequence joins TRBV6-1 and TRBJ2-3; D ambiguous. In germline, CDR1 is MNHNS, CDR2 SASEGT. Trimming stripped 3 bases from V and 0 bases from J, with 7 bases between. The CDR3 runs to 14 residues. The DNA of the CDR3 is TGTGCCAGCAGTGACCTACATAGCACAGATACGCAGTATTTT. It is translated as CASSDLHSTDTQYF.

This clonotype has a handful of counts. J is TRBJ2-4 and V is TRBV9; TRBD2 matches at 7 bases. J lost 5 bases, V lost 4 bases, and 6 bases had no gene match. CDR3 length equals 14 residues. Germline CDR1 SGDLS, CDR2 YYNGEE. CDR3 DNA: TGTGCCAGCAGCTCCCGGGACTACCAAAACATTCAGTACTTC. Its protein product is CASSSRDYQNIQYF.

In its sample, this clonotype was seen many times. The CDR3 DNA reads as TGTGCCAGCAGTTCCCCGTATGGCTACACCTTC. It specifies CASSSPYGYTF. The chain couples TRBV28 to TRBJ1-2; no clear D gene. The CDR3 has 11 residues. The V end was cut by 4 bases, the J end by 5 bases, with 5 bases between. CDR1 and CDR2 (germline): MDHEN, SYDVKM.